Below, one T cell receptor beta chain is given with its context. What it binds is unknown. This CDR3 is also generated by other DNA sequences in the sample. This entry is derived from a study of shared clonotypes between healthy human individuals. About the study: Every donor yielded three CD4 naive, three CD4 memory, two CD8 naive and one CD8 memory plate. Study-wide findings and caveats: Clonotypes shared by all four sorted-subset donors had higher generation probabilities than non-shared clonotypes.

Assay execution proceeded at the deep level. TCRdb's copy holds only in-frame clones and misses some; the assay was immunoSEQ multiplex PCR. This table holds hundreds of thousands of clones, about 78% found once. The CDR3 runs 11 residues. Germline-derived CDR1 and CDR2 are SGHRS and YFSETQ. Trimming cost V 4 bases and J 5 bases, with 6 bases left between them. This TCR was recovered from a woman aged 30 to 39 in good health. Material: memory CD4+ T cells sorted from blood. The subset is: CD45RA-negative fraction. The rearrangement joins TRBV5-1 to TRBJ2-5; D is ambiguous. The CDR3 DNA follows: TGCGCCAGCAGCCTGAAGGAGACCCAGTACTTC. This sequence encodes CASSLKETQYF. The complete variable domain, with remaining parts taken from reference TRBV5-1 and TRBJ2-5, reads KAGVTQTPRYLIKTRGQQVTLSCSPISGHRSVSWYQQTPGQGLQFLFEYFSETQRNKGNFPGRFSGRQFSNSRSEMNVSTLELGDSALYLCASSLKETQYFGPGTRLLVL.